This TCR beta chain is from a study of tumor and adjacent non-tumor tissue in lung cancer. General study results and limits: TCR diversity was significantly greater in tumor than normal lung tissue.

Comment on this clonotype: Its specificity is unknown. An end of the junction differs from the germline gene, which may be a read error.

RNA was extracted from bulk tissue without any cell sorting. This non-tumor lung sample came from over 3 cm beyond the tumor edge. Donors were chemotherapy-naive, newly diagnosed lung cancer surgical patients in China, August–late 2014. The library came from three nested PCR rounds adapted from ARM-PCR protocols. TCRdb redid the calling of the multiplex PCR reads with MiXCR, one entry per CDR3 protein. The sample shows more than 85,000 distinct CDR3 sequences, under 65% of them seen only once. Specimen: distant non-tumor lung tissue. This receptor was identified in a man in his 60s with non-small cell lung cancer.

The CDR3 is CASSQDRTDTQYF. In nucleotides, the CDR3 is TGCGCCAGCAGCCAAGATCGCACAGATACACAGTATTTT. The genes are TRBV4-3 and TRBJ2-3; D call uncertain. Germline lookup yields CDR1 LGHNA and CDR2 YSLEER. This CDR3 has 13 residues.